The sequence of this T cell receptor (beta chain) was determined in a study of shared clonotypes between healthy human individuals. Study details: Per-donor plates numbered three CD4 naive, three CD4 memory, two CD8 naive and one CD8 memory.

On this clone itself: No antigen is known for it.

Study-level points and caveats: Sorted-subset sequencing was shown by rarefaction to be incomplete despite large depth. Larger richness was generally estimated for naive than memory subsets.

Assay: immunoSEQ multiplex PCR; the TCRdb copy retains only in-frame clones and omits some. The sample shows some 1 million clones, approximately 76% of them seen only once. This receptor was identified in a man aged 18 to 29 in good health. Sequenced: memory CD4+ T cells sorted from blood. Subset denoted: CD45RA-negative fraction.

CDR3 nucleotide sequence: TGTGCCAGCGCCAGCGGGATGACCTACGAGCAGTACTTC. As protein: CASASGMTYEQYF. This sequence joins TRBV6-5 and TRBJ2-7, with 7 bases matching TRBD2. This CDR3 region has 13 residues. CDR1 is MNHEY and CDR2 is SVGAGI in the germline V gene. The J segment lost 2 bases and the V segment lost 8 bases, leaving 6 bases of the junction unmatched.